This T cell receptor (beta chain) originates from a study of blood T cell repertoires in COVID-19. Study in general: Whether acute or convalescent, the COVID-19 samples came from the United States, Italy and Spain. Sources were T cells, B-cell-depleted T cells, or PBMCs; the material itself was cDNA or gDNA.

This clone was seen just once. Trimming took off 4 bases at V and 4 bases at J, with 6 bases between the two ends. Germline V CDR1 and CDR2: MDHEN, SYDVKM. The CDR3 sequence is 12 residues long. Authors' methods: The authors estimated nucleated cell counts from reference gene primer amplification. Only in-frame clones appear in the TCRdb table, and some are missing; sequencing was by immunoSEQ multiplex PCR. The V and J calls and clone size are taken from that table; D and trimming were inferred from the DNA. The sample holds some 260,000 clones, 88% seen once. This TCR was recovered from a middle-aged woman who had recovered from COVID-19. The chain recombines TRBV28 with TRBJ2-3; maybe TRBD1 (5 bases). Specimen: peripheral blood. The CDR3 protein is CASSSGPDTQYF. For the CDR3, the DNA is TGTGCCAGCAGTTCAGGGCCAGATACGCAGTATTTT.